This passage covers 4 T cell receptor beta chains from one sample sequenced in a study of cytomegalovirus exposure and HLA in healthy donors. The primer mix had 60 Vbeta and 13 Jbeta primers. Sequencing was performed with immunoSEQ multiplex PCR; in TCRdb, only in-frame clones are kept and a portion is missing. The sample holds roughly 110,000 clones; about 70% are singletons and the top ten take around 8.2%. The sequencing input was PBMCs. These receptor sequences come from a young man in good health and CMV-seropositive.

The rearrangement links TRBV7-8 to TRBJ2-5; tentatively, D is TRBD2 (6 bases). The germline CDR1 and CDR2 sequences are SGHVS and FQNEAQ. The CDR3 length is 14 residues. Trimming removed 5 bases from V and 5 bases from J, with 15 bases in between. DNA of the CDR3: TGTGCCAGCAGCCGGAGGGCCACGGGGGAGACCCAGTACTTC. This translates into CASSRRATGETQYF.

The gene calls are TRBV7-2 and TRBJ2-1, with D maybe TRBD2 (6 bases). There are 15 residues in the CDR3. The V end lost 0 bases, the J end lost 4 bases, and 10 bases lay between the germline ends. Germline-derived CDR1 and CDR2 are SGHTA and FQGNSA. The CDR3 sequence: CASSLAGGRYNEQFF. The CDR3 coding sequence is TGTGCCAGCAGCTTAGCGGGGGGTCGTTACAATGAGCAGTTCTTC.

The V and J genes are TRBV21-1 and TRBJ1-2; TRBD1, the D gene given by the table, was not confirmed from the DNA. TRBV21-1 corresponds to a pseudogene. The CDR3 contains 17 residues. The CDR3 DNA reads TGTGCCAGCAGCAAAGGGGGACAGAACGCCTTTAACTATGGCTACACCTTC. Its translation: CASSKGGQNAFNYGYTF.

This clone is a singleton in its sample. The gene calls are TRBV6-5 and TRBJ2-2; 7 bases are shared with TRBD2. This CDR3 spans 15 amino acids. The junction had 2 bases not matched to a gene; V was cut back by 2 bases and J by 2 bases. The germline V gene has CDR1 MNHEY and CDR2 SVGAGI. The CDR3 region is CASSYTSDNTGELFF. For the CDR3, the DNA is TGTGCCAGCAGTTACACTAGCGACAACACCGGGGAGCTGTTTTTT.